This TCR beta chain was identified in a study of post-analysis software for immune sequencing data. Trimming removed 1 base from V and 0 bases from J, with 16 bases in between. In germline, CDR1 is DFQATT, CDR2 SNEGSKA (reference sequence). This CDR3 comprises 16 residues. Tagging with unique molecular identifiers was a feature of the TCR beta cDNA libraries. Input of roughly 0.85 to 11 million T cells yielded about half a million cDNA molecules. TCRdb ran MiXCR on the PCR reads and lists one entry per CDR3 protein. The sample has approximately 570,000 distinct CDR3 sequences, 40% to 50% seen once. Study conclusions and caveats: TRBV segments more frequent in patients than in controls numbered several and included TRBV5-6, TRBV5-1 and TRBV20-1.

This clonotype was observed a handful of times. Its specificity is unknown. The rearrangement joins TRBV20-1 to TRBJ2-7; D is possibly TRBD2 (7 bases). Material: blood. This receptor was obtained from a girl under 18 with multiple sclerosis. This CDR3 reads CSARAGGQTPSYEQYF. For the CDR3, the DNA is TGCAGTGCTAGAGCCGGGGGGCAGACACCCTCCTACGAGCAGTACTTC.